A single sample is the source of the 2 T cell receptor beta chains below, sequenced in a study of shared clonotypes between healthy human individuals. Some clones are missing from TCRdb's copy, which holds only in-frame ones; the method was immunoSEQ multiplex PCR. Found here are around 500,000 clones, around 78% of them singletons; the top ten hold 10% to 15%. Sequenced sample: PBMCs. These receptors were obtained from a woman in her 40s in good health. Some clones in this sample may be carry-over from other donors' samples.

The rearrangement joins TRBV7-8 to TRBJ2-1, with 12 bases aligning to TRBD2. Unmatched junction bases numbered 9, after V lost 2 bases and J lost 7 bases. The germline gives CDR1 SGHVS, CDR2 FQNEAQ. This CDR3 comprises 17 residues. In DNA form, the CDR3 reads TGTGCCAGCAGCTTAAGGCTAGCGGGAGGGCCGTTTAATGAGCAGTTCTTC. Amino acid sequence: CASSLRLAGGPFNEQFF.

The gene calls are TRBV5-6 and TRBJ2-1; a possible D gene is TRBD1 (6 bases). The CDR3 runs 18 residues. From germline, CDR1 is SGHDT and CDR2 YYEEEE. Trimming cost V 3 bases and J 4 bases, with 23 bases left between them. CDR3: CASSWERGTGMRYNEQFF. The DNA for the CDR3 is TGTGCCAGCAGCTGGGAGAGGGGCACAGGGATGCGTTACAATGAGCAGTTCTTC.